This TCR beta chain was sequenced in a study of early T cells in non-severe SARS-CoV-2 infection. Germline V gene data show CDR1 as MGHRA and CDR2 as YSYEKL. The CDR3 is 16 residues long. V was pared by 0 bases and J by 5 bases, with 6 bases of the junction left unmatched. From the 5' RACE reads, TCRdb called clonotypes with MiXCR, one entry per CDR3 protein. Here the sample spans about 98,000 distinct CDR3 sequences, roughly 13% being singletons. The chain recombines TRBV4-1 with TRBJ2-7, with 11 bases lining up with TRBD2. The specimen was whole blood. The clonotype was recovered from an adult who was a healthcare worker with PCR-confirmed SARS-CoV-2 infection or an uninfected control (not recorded which). CDR3 sequence (DNA): TGCGCCAGCAGCCAAGATCGGACTAGCGGGTGGGACGAGCAGTACTTC. Protein sequence: CASSQDRTSGWDEQYF.